The present TCR beta chain was sequenced within a study of blood T cell repertoires in COVID-19. Some clones are missing from TCRdb's copy, which holds only in-frame ones; the method was immunoSEQ multiplex PCR. The sample has nearly 350,000 clones, more than 75% seen once; the top ten hold around 3.3%. Trimming pared 4 bases from V and 7 bases from J, leaving 14 bases between. CDR1 is PRHDT and CDR2 is FYEKMQ in the germline V gene (reference sequence). The CDR3 spans 15 residues. This chain connects TRBV13 to TRBJ1-6, with D tentatively TRBD1 (5 bases). This TCR was sampled from a woman in her late teens or twenties who had recovered from COVID-19. What was sequenced was peripheral blood. The chain's CDR3 is CASSSGVSRNSPLHF. The CDR3 DNA follows: TGTGCCAGCAGCTCGGGGGTTTCAAGAAATTCACCCCTCCACTTT.